The TCR beta chain under discussion was sequenced for a study of cytomegalovirus exposure and HLA in healthy donors. The study, taken as a whole, reports: One cluster of highly shared sequence variants probably arose as a sequencing artifact.

60 Vbeta and 13 Jbeta primers were used in PCR. TCRdb's table, derived via immunoSEQ multiplex PCR, lists solely in-frame clones and lacks some. The profile shows approximately 280,000 clones, 86% of them singletons. Germline assignment: CDR1 SGHTA and CDR2 FQGTGA. V shed 2 bases and J 4 bases; nucleotides not matched to a gene: 4. The CDR3 has 15 amino acids. Regarding this clone: The antigen is undetermined.

V usage is TRBV7-3 and J usage is TRBJ2-2; 7 bases are shared with TRBD1. This receptor was taken from a man in his forties in good health and CMV-seropositive. The sequencing sample was made of PBMCs. This chain's CDR3 is CASSLLDRSTGELFF. CDR3 nucleotide sequence: TGTGCCAGCAGCTTATTGGACAGGAGCACCGGGGAGCTGTTTTTT.